These 13 T cell receptor beta chains came from one sample sequenced in a study of blood T cells in healthy people across ages. Together with a sample-barcoded 5' primer, a J-beta primer mix was included in a second PCR lasting about 6 to 11 cycles. TCRdb ran MiXCR on the 5' RACE reads and lists one entry per CDR3 protein. Here the sample spans roughly 800,000 distinct CDR3 sequences, 20% to 25% being singletons. The same data also contributed to another study, on T cells of mothers and their children.

Sequences were obtained from blood. All receptors come from a boy younger than 18 in good health.

The genes are TRBV6-2 or TRBV6-3 and TRBJ1-4, with D unresolved. Germline CDR1 and CDR2: MNHEY and SVGEGT. The CDR3 is made up of 12 amino acids. V was shortened by 6 bases and J by 8 bases, with 10 bases between the two germline ends. The CDR3 loop is CASSNPQEKLFF. The CDR3 region has the DNA TGTGCCAGCAGCAATCCGCAAGAAAAACTGTTTTTT.

This clonotype occurred a few times. J is TRBJ2-1 and V is TRBV25-1; D unclear. The end of the DNA is better explained by TRBJ2-7, so the J call may be wrong. The CDR3 runs to 14 residues. The germline CDR1 and CDR2 sequences are MGHDK and SYGVNS. CDR3 nucleotides: TGTGCCAGCAGTGAAAATACTCACTCCTACGAGCAGTACTTC. This sequence encodes CASSENTHSYEQYF.

This clonotype has a handful of counts. The chain couples TRBV20-1 to TRBJ1-1; D is perhaps TRBD1 (6 bases). The CDR3 contains 13 residues. V gave up 8 bases and J gave up 4 bases, with 17 bases separating them. CDR1 and CDR2 (germline): DFQATT, SNEGSKA (reference sequence). The CDR3 DNA is TGCAGTCCCCTGATCGGGGGCGCCACTGAAGCTTTCTTT. Protein product: CSPLIGGATEAFF.

The chain recombines TRBV19 with TRBJ2-2, with D possibly matching TRBD2 (6 bases). The ends were cut back, 0 bases at V and 9 bases at J, with 14 bases in the middle. The CDR3 is 15 residues long. Germline CDR1 is LNHDA and CDR2 is SQIVND (reference sequence). The CDR3 loop is CASSIDTSIVRELFF. In DNA form, the CDR3 reads TGTGCCAGTAGTATAGATACTAGCATCGTCCGGGAGCTGTTTTTT.

This chain connects TRBV29-1 to TRBJ2-1, with TRBD2 as a possible D gene (6 bases). In germline, CDR1 is SQVTM, CDR2 ANQGSEA. Trimming removed 1 base at V and 4 bases at J, with 20 bases between. The CDR3 loop spans 17 amino acids. The CDR3 protein is CSVEGRQEGVAYNEQFF. CDR3 bases: TGCAGCGTTGAAGGGCGGCAGGAGGGAGTAGCTTACAATGAGCAGTTCTTC.

The chain combines TRBV28 with TRBJ2-7; 7 bases agree with TRBD2. The CDR3 is made up of 14 amino acids. Losses at the gene ends were 1 base for V and 3 bases for J; bases not matched to a gene: 3. Germline assignment: CDR1 MDHEN and CDR2 SYDVKM. CDR3: CASSLSGTNYEQYF. The DNA of the CDR3 is TGTGCCAGCAGTTTATCTGGGACTAACTACGAGCAGTACTTC.

The DNA of the CDR3 is TGTGCCAGCAGTTCTCTATCCAGGGGGAAGGATGGCTACACCTTC. This sequence encodes CASSSLSRGKDGYTF. The V call is TRBV7-9, the J call TRBJ1-2, with 7 bases aligning to TRBD1. The junction had 13 bases not matched to a gene; V was cut back by 6 bases and J by 6 bases. Germline CDR1 and CDR2: SEHNR and FQNEAQ (reference sequence). The CDR3 sequence is 15 residues long.

V and J are TRBV29-1 and TRBJ2-1; the D is unclear. The germline gives CDR1 SQVTM, CDR2 ANQGSEA. The CDR3 runs 12 residues. Trimming removed 3 bases at V and 6 bases at J, with 9 bases between. As DNA, the CDR3 is TGCAGCGTTGATTTCCAGAGCAATGAGCAGTTCTTC. As protein: CSVDFQSNEQFF.

The chain is built from TRBV6-4 and TRBJ2-5, with 9 bases identical to TRBD1. The CDR3 is 15 residues long. Germline lookup yields CDR1 MRHNA and CDR2 SNTAGT. J gave up 4 bases and V 4 bases, and 7 bases lay outside the gene matches. CDR3 coding DNA: TGTGCCAGCAGTGTCAACACAGGGGGCCCAGAGACCCAGTACTTC. This sequence encodes CASSVNTGGPETQYF.

This clonotype occurred a few times. V usage is TRBV6-1 and J usage is TRBJ1-4, with a weak D call TRBD1 (6 bases). CDR3 length: 16 amino acids. Germline CDR1 MNHNS, CDR2 SASEGT. V shed 4 bases and J shed 6 bases, with 18 bases lying between them. CDR3 region: CASSAVQGTTDEKLFF. CDR3 in DNA: TGTGCCAGCAGTGCGGTCCAGGGGACAACCGATGAAAAACTGTTTTTT.

V is TRBV4-3 and J is TRBJ2-7, with D possibly TRBD2 on 6 matching bases. CDR3 length: 15 amino acids. The germline CDR1 and CDR2 sequences are LGHNA and YSLEER. Trimming removed 0 bases at V and 2 bases at J, with 11 bases between. The CDR3 sequence: CASSQESGLAYEQYF. For the CDR3, the DNA is TGCGCCAGCAGCCAAGAGAGCGGGCTTGCCTACGAGCAGTACTTC.

Only a few counts were recorded for this clonotype. The chain links TRBV29-1 to TRBJ1-1, with unresolved D. This CDR3 comprises 14 residues. Germline CDR1 is SQVTM and CDR2 is ANQGSEA. The V gene lost 4 bases and the J gene lost 0 bases, with 12 bases spanning the gap. The CDR3 bases are TGCAGCGTTGGTGTCGCGCCTTTGAACACTGAAGCTTTCTTT. It is translated as CSVGVAPLNTEAFF.

This clonotype was seen a few times. The V gene is TRBV4-3, the J gene TRBJ1-1; D uncertain. The length of the CDR3 is 15 residues. V shed 1 base and J shed 1 base, with 10 bases lying between them. Germline values: CDR1 LGHNA, CDR2 YSLEER. CDR3 in amino acids: CASSQGRGGNTEAFF. Written as DNA, the CDR3 is TGCGCCAGCAGCCAAGGTCGTGGAGGGAACACTGAAGCTTTCTTT.